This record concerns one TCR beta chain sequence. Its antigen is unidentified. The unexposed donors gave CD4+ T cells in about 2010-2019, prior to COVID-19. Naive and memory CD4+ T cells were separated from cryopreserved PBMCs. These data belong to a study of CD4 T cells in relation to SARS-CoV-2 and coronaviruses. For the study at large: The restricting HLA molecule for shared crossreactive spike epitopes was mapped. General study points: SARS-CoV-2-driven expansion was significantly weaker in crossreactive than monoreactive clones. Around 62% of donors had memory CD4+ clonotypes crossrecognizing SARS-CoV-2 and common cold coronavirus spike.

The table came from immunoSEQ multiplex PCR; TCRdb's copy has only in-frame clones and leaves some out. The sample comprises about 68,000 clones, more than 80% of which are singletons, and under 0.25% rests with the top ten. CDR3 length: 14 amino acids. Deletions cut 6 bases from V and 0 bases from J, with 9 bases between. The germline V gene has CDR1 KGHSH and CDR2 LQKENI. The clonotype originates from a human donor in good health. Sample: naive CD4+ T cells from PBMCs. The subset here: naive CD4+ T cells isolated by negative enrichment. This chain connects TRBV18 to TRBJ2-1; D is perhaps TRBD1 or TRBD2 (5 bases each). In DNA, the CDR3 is TGTGCCAGCTCGGCAGGGAGCTCCTACAATGAGCAGTTCTTC. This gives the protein CASSAGSSYNEQFF. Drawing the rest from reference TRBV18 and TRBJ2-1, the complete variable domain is NAGVMQNPRHLVRRRGQEARLRCSPMKGHSHVYWYRQLPEEGLKFMVYLQKENIIDESGMPKERFSAEFPKEGPSILRIQQVVRGDSAAYFCASSAGSSYNEQFFGPGTRLTVL.